This entry is about one T cell receptor beta chain. What it recognizes is unknown. This sample stems from a study of T cells in Graves' hyperthyroidism and ophthalmopathy. Study context: Before treatment of any kind, peripheral blood was taken at initial diagnosis.

RNA transcripts served as the template for amplifying TCR beta CDR3 regions. Primed by the HTBI set, a first-round RT-PCR was run on the TCR CDR3. TCRdb re-called the multiplex PCR reads through MiXCR, storing one row per CDR3 protein. The sample includes about 600,000 distinct CDR3 sequences, approximately 15% of them seen just once. Diagnosing involved the use of clinical symptoms, serum thyroxine and TRAb, thyroid ultrasound and orbital computed tomography. Germline V gene lookup returns CDR1 MNHEY and CDR2 SMNVEV (reference sequence). Trimming shortened V by 1 base and J by 0 bases, and 5 bases separated the two germline ends. The CDR3 spans 14 residues. Findings of the study overall: In the blood, most expanded thyroid clonotypes above 0.001 appeared as well.

The chain is built from TRBV27 and TRBJ2-3; no reliable D call. The TCR sequence derives from a woman in her 40s with Graves' ophthalmopathy. The sequenced sample was blood. DNA for the CDR3: TGTGCCAGCAGTTTATGGTCTAGCACAGATACGCAGTATTTT. This codes for CASSLWSSTDTQYF.